This TCR beta chain was captured by sequencing in a study of blood T cells in healthy people across ages. V shed 4 bases and J shed 8 bases, with 8 bases lying between them. The germline CDR1 and CDR2 sequences are SQVTM and ANQGSEA. The CDR3 is 10 amino acids. Primed by a sample-barcoded 5' primer and a J-beta primer mix, a second PCR proceeded for about 6 to 12 cycles. TCRdb re-derived calls from the 5' RACE reads in MiXCR, one entry per CDR3 protein. The top ten clones hold under 4.5% of a sample with 800,000 or so distinct CDR3 sequences, 25% of them seen once. The same data also contributed to another study, on T cells of mothers and their children.

The sequence came from a boy aged 5-17 years in good health. The rearrangement uses TRBV29-1 and TRBJ1-2; D ambiguous. The sequencing sample was made of blood. The CDR3 spells CSVGGEGYTF. The CDR3 DNA reads TGCAGCGTTGGTGGTGAGGGCTACACCTTC. The whole variable domain, remainder taken from reference TRBV29-1 and TRBJ1-2, is SAVISQKPSRDICQRGTSLTIQCQVDSQVTMMFWYRQQPGQSLTLIATANQGSEATYESGFVIDKFPISRPNLTFSTLTVSNMSPEDSSIYLCSVGGEGYTFGSGTRLTVV.